This paragraph reports one TCR beta chain. Its binding antigen is unknown. The input lacks base qualities; no much larger clone sits a single base away. TCRbeta CDR3 regions were amplified from genomic DNA by means of the immunoSEQ Assay, a bias-controlled multiplex PCR. The source study handled its data this way. Nucleated cell counts per sample were estimated from amplification of reference gene primers within the assay. Sequence reads were collapsed and filtered to measure the absolute abundance of every unique TCRbeta CDR3 rearrangement. For each sample, productive Simpson clonality was calculated as the square root of Simpson's diversity index across productive rearrangements. This immuneACCESS table, as held by TCRdb, lists in-frame sequences with V and J called but not all clones. Of the missing ones, under half trace to an unresolved V gene in checked studies; the others have no known cause. The V and J calls and clone size are taken from that table; D and trimming were inferred from the DNA. The sample profile shows about 210,000 clones; just under 85% of them were found once. Approximately 8% of the sample belongs to the ten largest clones.

Each collaborating institution followed its own protocols to collect whole blood in K2EDTA tubes. For TCRbeta analysis, collaborator samples were shipped as frozen whole blood, as isolated PBMCs, or as DNA extracted from either sample type. This entry comes from a study of blood T cell repertoires in COVID-19 (dated by TCRdb to 2018 to 2021). About the full investigation: The collaborator samples originated in the United States, Italy and Spain and spanned the acute and convalescent phases of COVID-19. The material from the prospective study consisted of cDNA or gDNA derived from T cells, B-cell-depleted T cells, or PBMCs. Deeply sampled blood TCRbeta repertoires from subjects exposed to, actively infected with, or recovered from COVID-19 were included in the dataset. A freely available public database, intended as a resource for researchers studying the immune response to SARS-CoV-2, is where the repertoires were released. The samples were drawn from two sources: the first 160 participants of the ongoing ImmuneRACE study, and some 1,300 subjects contributed by 6 global collaborators. A de-identified subject ID, COVID-19 status, age in years and sex were almost always included in the sample metadata. Where available, HLA class I and class II types were obtained from metadata supplied by the sample provider rather than from assay-based typing. Results and caveats for the whole study, not just this receptor: The amount of clinical and demographic metadata varied by source and participant and was provided uncurated.

The source material was peripheral blood. This sequence originates from a woman in her forties or fifties with active or convalescent COVID-19.

Here is the DNA: TGTGCCAGCAGCCTCGACAGTAAGCTCCAGTACTTC. Translation gives CASSLDSKLQYF. The chain joins TRBV5-5 to TRBJ2-5, and perhaps TRBD1 as D gene, on 5 matching bases. The germline V gene encodes CDR1 SGHKS and CDR2 YYEKEE (reference sequence). V is cut by 4 bases and J by 10 bases, and the space between the germline ends is 14 bases. From the cysteine through the phenylalanine, the CDR3 covers 12 amino acids. Only the CDR3 region is kept as DNA, spanning 36 bases read in frame from base 1.